A selection of T cell receptor beta chains follows, all from one sample in a study of blood T cells in healthy people across ages. Each CDR3 protein gets one entry after TCRdb re-called the 5' RACE reads with MiXCR. Found here are some 690,000 distinct CDR3 sequences, over 20% of them singletons; the top ten hold around a fifth. Material for sequencing was blood. These receptors all stem from a man aged 70-80 years in good health. Each CDR3 is given with its conserved first and last residue. Fields, in order: clone size, J gene, V gene, D gene, CDR3 DNA, CDR3 protein. The D gene is left open where the match is weak. Not every row has a clone size; where given, it reads once, few, many or a size class.

NA,TRBJ2-1,TRBV20-1,TRBD2,TGCAGTGCAACGGGACTAGCGTCCTACAATGAGCAGTTCTTC,CSATGLASYNEQFF
NA,TRBJ2-3,TRBV7-3,TRBD1,TGTGCCAGCAGCCAGACAGGGCTAAGCACAGATACGCAGTATTTT,CASSQTGLSTDTQYF
many,TRBJ2-5,TRBV5-5,TRBD2,TGTGCCAGCAGCTTGAATAGGCTAGCGGGGGAAGAGACCCAGTACTTC,CASSLNRLAGEETQYF
few,TRBJ2-7,TRBV2,TRBD1,TGTGCCAGCAGTTTACAGACAGGGTTCAGCGAGCAGTACTTC,CASSLQTGFSEQYF
NA,TRBJ2-1,TRBV28,NA,TGTGCCAGCACCCTCAGGGGACATGAGCAGTTCTTC,CASTLRGHEQFF
medium-sized,TRBJ1-1,TRBV18,NA,TGCGCCAGCAGCCCGGGACGGAACACTGAAGCTTTCTTT,CASSPGRNTEAFF
few,TRBJ2-3,TRBV7-6,TRBD2,TGTGCCAGCAGCCCCCTCGGCGGGAGGGCCGGTGGGAGCACAGATACGCAGTATTTT,CASSPLGGRAGGSTDTQYF
NA,TRBJ1-2,TRBV15,TRBD1,TGTACCACCAGCAGAATCGGACAGGCGGATGGCTACACCTTC,CTTSRIGQADGYTF
NA,TRBJ2-3,TRBV6-4,TRBD2,TGTGCCAGCAGCCTCCGGGCGGGAGGTGCAGATACGCAGTATTTT,CASSLRAGGADTQYF
few,TRBJ2-1,TRBV7-2,TRBD2,TGTGCCAGCAGCTTAGAGGGGACTACCTACAATGAGCAGTTCTTC,CASSLEGTTYNEQFF
NA,TRBJ1-1,TRBV10-3,TRBD1,TGTGCCACCGGGACAGGGGATCTGACCACTGAAGCTTTCTTT,CATGTGDLTTEAFF
few,TRBJ2-5,TRBV7-9,NA,TGTGCCAGCAGCTTATTCCGGCTATCAGGGTATTCCTATGGGACCCAGTACTTC,CASSLFRLSGYSYGTQYF
few,TRBJ1-5,TRBV12-3/TRBV12-4,NA,TGTGCCAGCAGTTTAGGGGGGTGGGGGGTCGGTGGGGATAATAGCAATCAGCCCCAGCATTTT,CASSLGGWGVGGDNSNQPQHF
many,TRBJ2-2,TRBV6-5,TRBD1,TGTGCCAGCAGTGCCGGGACAGCGAACACCGGGGAGCTGTTTTTT,CASSAGTANTGELFF
NA,TRBJ2-5,TRBV7-2,NA,TGTGCCAGCAGCTTAAGTTTGGGCAAAGAGACCCAGTACTTC,CASSLSLGKETQYF
few,TRBJ2-7,TRBV4-1,TRBD2,TGCGCCAGCAGCCACCACGGGGGGAGGAAGGCCTACGAGCAGTACTTC,CASSHHGGRKAYEQYF
few,TRBJ1-2,TRBV20-1,NA,TGCAGTGCTAATAGTTTGGGGAACTATGGCTACACCTTC,CSANSLGNYGYTF
NA,TRBJ1-1,TRBV7-2,TRBD1,TGTACCACCCGCGCGGGACAGGGGGCTGAAGCTTTCTTT,CTTRAGQGAEAFF
few,TRBJ1-5,TRBV19,NA,TGTGCCAGTAGTATAGGAGGGGCAGGGAATCAGCCCCAGCATTTT,CASSIGGAGNQPQHF
few,TRBJ1-5,TRBV3-1,TRBD1,TGTGCCAGCAGCCAAGGACAGGGAGCAAGCAATCAGCCCCAGCATTTT,CASSQGQGASNQPQHF
few,TRBJ2-3,TRBV20-1,NA,TGCAGTGCTAAGGGGCCACAGACAGATACGCAGTATTTT,CSAKGPQTDTQYF
NA,TRBJ2-3,TRBV7-2,TRBD1,TGTGCCAGCAGCATCGGGACAGGGGCAGATACGCAGTATTTT,CASSIGTGADTQYF
NA,TRBJ2-2,TRBV6-6,TRBD1,TGTGCCAGCAAGACAGGGGCGAACACCGGGGAGCTGTTTTTT,CASKTGANTGELFF
few,TRBJ1-2,TRBV6-2/TRBV6-3,TRBD1,TGTGCCAGCAGTGACCCCCTGGGGACAGGGTATTATGGCTACACCTTC,CASSDPLGTGYYGYTF
NA,TRBJ2-5,TRBV20-1,TRBD2,TGCAGTGCTAGAGATCGAAGAGCGGGAGCCCTCCTGAGTCAAGAGACCCAGTACTTC,CSARDRRAGALLSQETQYF
NA,TRBJ2-3,TRBV3-1,NA,TGTGCCAGCAGCCGCTCCAGGGGAGATACGCAGTATTTT,CASSRSRGDTQYF
few,TRBJ1-4,TRBV10-3,NA,TGTGCCATCAGCCAGGACCTCGGTGAAAAACTGTTTTTT,CAISQDLGEKLFF
NA,TRBJ1-2,TRBV5-1,TRBD1,TGCGCCAGCAGCTTGGTTACGGGACAGGGCCCTGGCTACACCTTC,CASSLVTGQGPGYTF
NA,TRBJ2-1,TRBV21-1,NA,TGTGCCAGCAGGACAGGGGTTGACGAGCAGTTCTTC,CASRTGVDEQFF
NA,TRBJ1-3,TRBV12-3/TRBV12-4,NA,TGTGCCAGCAGCCCAGGGACCGGCTGGGGAAACACCATATATTTT,CASSPGTGWGNTIYF
NA,TRBJ1-1,TRBV5-1,TRBD1,TGCGCCAGCAGGACGACAGGGGAGTTGAACACTGAAGCTTTCTTT,CASRTTGELNTEAFF
NA,TRBJ1-1,TRBV4-2,TRBD1,TGTGCCAGCAGCCAAGATTCGACAGGGAGAGGTACTGAAGCTTTCTTT,CASSQDSTGRGTEAFF
NA,TRBJ1-2,TRBV19,NA,TGTGCCAGTAGTACACAACGGGGCTGGTCATATGGCTACACCTTC,CASSTQRGWSYGYTF
few,TRBJ1-2,TRBV28,TRBD1,TGTGCCAGCAGGGGCGGACAGGGGGTTATGGGCTACACCTTC,CASRGGQGVMGYTF
NA,TRBJ1-1,TRBV27,NA,TGTGCCAGCAGTTCGGGCAGGCCGAACACTGAAGCTTTCTTT,CASSSGRPNTEAFF
NA,TRBJ2-5,TRBV7-9,TRBD1,TGTGCCAGCAGCCTCGGGACAGGGGGCGTCTCACGAGAGACCCAGTACTTC,CASSLGTGGVSRETQYF
NA,TRBJ2-2,TRBV6-5,NA,TGTGCCAGCAGTTATGAAGAAGCGAACACCGGGGAGCTGTTTTTT,CASSYEEANTGELFF
NA,TRBJ2-1,TRBV12-3/TRBV12-4,NA,TGTGCCAGCAGTTTAGAAGGAGCGGACTATGAGCAGTTCTTC,CASSLEGADYEQFF
few,TRBJ2-1,TRBV12-3/TRBV12-4,NA,TGTGCCAGCAGTTTAGCGCTAGCGACAGAGCAGTTCTTC,CASSLALATEQFF
NA,TRBJ1-5,TRBV6-5,NA,TGTGCCAGCAGCCAAACTCAGAATCAGCCCCAGCATTTT,CASSQTQNQPQHF
NA,TRBJ2-3,TRBV12-3/TRBV12-4,TRBD2,TGTGCCAGCAGTTTGGGCCGACTAGCGGGGCGATACACAGATACGCAGTATTTT,CASSLGRLAGRYTDTQYF
few,TRBJ2-5,TRBV20-1,NA,TGCAGTGCTTTTGGACCGTGGGAGACCCAGTACTTC,CSAFGPWETQYF
NA,TRBJ2-7,TRBV5-1,TRBD1,TGCGCCAGCAGCTCGGGACAGCTTGGCGAGCAGTACTTC,CASSSGQLGEQYF
few,TRBJ1-2,TRBV6-6,NA,TGTGCCAGCAGACCAAAGGCTAGAGATGGCTACACCTTC,CASRPKARDGYTF
few,TRBJ2-5,TRBV15,TRBD1,TGTGCCACCAGCTCCTGGGGACAGGGCCAAGAGACCCAGTACTTC,CATSSWGQGQETQYF
many,TRBJ2-1,TRBV3-1,NA,TGTGCCAGCAGTCTGGACTCCAATGAGCAGTTCTTC,CASSLDSNEQFF
NA,TRBJ2-3,TRBV11-2,TRBD2,TGTGCCAGCAGCCCGACTAGCGGGATAGCAGATACGCAGTATTTT,CASSPTSGIADTQYF
few,TRBJ2-5,TRBV5-1,TRBD1,TGCGCCAGCAGCTACGGACAGGGCCAAGAGACCCAGTACTTC,CASSYGQGQETQYF
NA,TRBJ1-1,TRBV12-3/TRBV12-4,NA,TGTGCCAGCAGCCAGCAGATAAACACTGAAGCTTTCTTT,CASSQQINTEAFF
NA,TRBJ2-1,TRBV7-2,NA,TGTGCCAGCAGCTTCCGTAATGCCCACAATGAGCAGTTCTTC,CASSFRNAHNEQFF
NA,TRBJ2-7,TRBV3-1,NA,TGTGCCAGCAGCCAAATGGCATCACAGGGTGGCGAGCAGTACTTC,CASSQMASQGGEQYF
NA,TRBJ1-5,TRBV20-1,TRBD1,TGCAGTGCCACCGACAGGGAATCGGGCATTCAGCCCCAGCATTTT,CSATDRESGIQPQHF
NA,TRBJ2-3,TRBV12-3/TRBV12-4,TRBD2,TGTGCCAGCAGTTTTGGACTAGCGGGGGGGCAGCGGATTACAGATACGCAGTATTTT,CASSFGLAGGQRITDTQYF
few,TRBJ1-4,TRBV6-6,NA,TGTGCCAGCAGTTACTCGAAGGGACGGATTAATGAAAAACTGTTTTTT,CASSYSKGRINEKLFF